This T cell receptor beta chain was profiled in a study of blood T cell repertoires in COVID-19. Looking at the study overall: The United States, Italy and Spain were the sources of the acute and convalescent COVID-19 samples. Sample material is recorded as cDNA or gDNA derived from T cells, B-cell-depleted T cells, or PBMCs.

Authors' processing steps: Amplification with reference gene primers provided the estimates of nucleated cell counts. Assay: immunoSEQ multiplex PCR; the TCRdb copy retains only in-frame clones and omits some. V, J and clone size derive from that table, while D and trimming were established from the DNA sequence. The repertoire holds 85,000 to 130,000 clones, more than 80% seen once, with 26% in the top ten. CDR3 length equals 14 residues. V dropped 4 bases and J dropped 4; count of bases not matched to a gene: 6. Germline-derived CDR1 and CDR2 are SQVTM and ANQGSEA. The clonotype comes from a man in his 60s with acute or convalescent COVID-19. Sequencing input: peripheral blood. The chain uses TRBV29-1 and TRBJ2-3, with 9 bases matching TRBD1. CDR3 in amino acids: CSVGDRVFADTQYF. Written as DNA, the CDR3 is TGCAGCGTTGGGGACAGGGTGTTTGCAGATACGCAGTATTTT.